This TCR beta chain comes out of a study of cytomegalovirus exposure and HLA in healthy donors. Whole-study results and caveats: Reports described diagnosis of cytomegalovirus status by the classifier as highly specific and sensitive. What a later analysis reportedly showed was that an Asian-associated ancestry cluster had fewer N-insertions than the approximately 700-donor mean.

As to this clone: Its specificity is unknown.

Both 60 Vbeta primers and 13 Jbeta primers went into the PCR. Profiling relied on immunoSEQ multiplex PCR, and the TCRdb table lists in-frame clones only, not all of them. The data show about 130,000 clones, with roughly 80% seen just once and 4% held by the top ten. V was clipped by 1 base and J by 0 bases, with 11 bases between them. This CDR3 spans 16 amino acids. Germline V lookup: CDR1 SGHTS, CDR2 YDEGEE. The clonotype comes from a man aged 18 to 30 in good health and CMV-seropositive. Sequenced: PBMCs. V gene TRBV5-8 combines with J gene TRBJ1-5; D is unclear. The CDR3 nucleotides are TGTGCCAGCAGCTTGTCCGGACTCTCTAGCAATCAGCCCCAGCATTTT. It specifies CASSLSGLSSNQPQHF.